The T cell receptor beta chain under discussion was sequenced for a study of shared clonotypes between healthy human individuals. The test was conducted at deep level. This table comes from immunoSEQ multiplex PCR, and its TCRdb copy is limited to in-frame clones, with some not included. The table shows about 490,000 clones, with 75% to 85% occurring only once. Germline values: CDR1 SGHAT, CDR2 FQNNGV. Trimming removed 2 bases at V and 2 bases at J, with 5 bases between. This CDR3 comprises 13 residues. The sequenced sample was PBMCs. The sequence was collected from a woman in her thirties or forties in good health. Some clones in this sample may be carry-over from other donors' samples. The chain recombines TRBV11-2 with TRBJ2-3, with D unresolved. This CDR3 is CASSLTHTDTQYF. The DNA for the CDR3 is TGTGCCAGCAGCTTAACCCACACAGATACGCAGTATTTT.